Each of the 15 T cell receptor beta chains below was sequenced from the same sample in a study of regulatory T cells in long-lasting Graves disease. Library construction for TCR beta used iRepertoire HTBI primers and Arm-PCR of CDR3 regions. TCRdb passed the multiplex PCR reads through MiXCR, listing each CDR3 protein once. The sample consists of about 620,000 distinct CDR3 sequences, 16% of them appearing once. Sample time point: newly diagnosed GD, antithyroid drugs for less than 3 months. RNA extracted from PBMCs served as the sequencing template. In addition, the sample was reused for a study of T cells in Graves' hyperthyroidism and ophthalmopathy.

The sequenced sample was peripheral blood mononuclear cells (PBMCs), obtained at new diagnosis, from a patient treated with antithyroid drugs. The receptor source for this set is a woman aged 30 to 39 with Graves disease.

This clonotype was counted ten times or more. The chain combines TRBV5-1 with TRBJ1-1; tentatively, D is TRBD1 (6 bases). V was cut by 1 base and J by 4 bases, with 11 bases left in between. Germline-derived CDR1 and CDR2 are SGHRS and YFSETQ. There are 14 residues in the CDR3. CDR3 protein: CASSLNLGGTEAFF. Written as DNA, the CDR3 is TGCGCCAGCAGCTTGAACCTAGGGGGCACTGAAGCTTTCTTT. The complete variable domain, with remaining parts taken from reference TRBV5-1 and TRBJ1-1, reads KAGVTQTPRYLIKTRGQQVTLSCSPISGHRSVSWYQQTPGQGLQFLFEYFSETQRNKGNFPGRFSGRQFSNSRSEMNVSTLELGDSALYLCASSLNLGGTEAFFGQGTRLTVV.

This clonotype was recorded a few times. The CDR3 nucleotides read TGTGCCACCCTGAACCCGACCGAACCTCCTGAAGCTTTCTTT. Translation: CATLNPTEPPEAFF. The chain recombines TRBV6-1 with TRBJ1-1; no clear D gene. The CDR3 spans 14 residues. The V gene's germline CDR1 is MNHNS and CDR2 SASEGT. V shed 10 bases and J shed 6 bases, with 21 bases lying between them.

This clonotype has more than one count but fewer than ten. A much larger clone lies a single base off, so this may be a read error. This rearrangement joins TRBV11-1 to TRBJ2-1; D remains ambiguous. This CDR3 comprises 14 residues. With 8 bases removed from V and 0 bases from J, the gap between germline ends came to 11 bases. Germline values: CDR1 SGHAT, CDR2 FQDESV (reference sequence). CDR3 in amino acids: CASGLQDSYNEQFF. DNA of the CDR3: TGTGCCAGCGGCCTTCAGGACTCCTACAATGAGCAGTTCTTC.

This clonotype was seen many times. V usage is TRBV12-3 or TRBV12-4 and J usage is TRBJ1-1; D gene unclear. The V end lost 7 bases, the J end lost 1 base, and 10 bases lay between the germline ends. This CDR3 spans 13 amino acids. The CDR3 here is CASTQQQNTEAFF. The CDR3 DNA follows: TGTGCCAGCACCCAACAGCAGAACACTGAAGCTTTCTTT.

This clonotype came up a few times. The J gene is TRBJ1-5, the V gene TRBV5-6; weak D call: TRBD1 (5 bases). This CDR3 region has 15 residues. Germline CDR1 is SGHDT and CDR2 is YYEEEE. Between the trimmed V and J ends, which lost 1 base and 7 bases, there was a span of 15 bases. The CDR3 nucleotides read TGTGCCAGCAGCTTGATGAGGGAGGGGCACCAGCCCCAGCATTTT. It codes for CASSLMREGHQPQHF.

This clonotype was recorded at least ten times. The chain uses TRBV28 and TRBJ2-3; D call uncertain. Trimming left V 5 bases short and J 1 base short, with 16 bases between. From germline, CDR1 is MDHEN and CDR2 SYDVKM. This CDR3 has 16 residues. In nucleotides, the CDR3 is TGTGCCAGCAGTCCCCCCAGTGGGCCGGGCACAGATACGCAGTATTTT. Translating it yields CASSPPSGPGTDTQYF.

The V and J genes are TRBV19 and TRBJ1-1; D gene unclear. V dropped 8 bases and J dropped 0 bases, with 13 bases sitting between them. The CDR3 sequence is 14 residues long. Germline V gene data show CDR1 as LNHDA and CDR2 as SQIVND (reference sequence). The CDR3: CASGVGRMNTEAFF. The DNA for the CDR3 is TGTGCCAGTGGGGTGGGGAGAATGAACACTGAAGCTTTCTTT.

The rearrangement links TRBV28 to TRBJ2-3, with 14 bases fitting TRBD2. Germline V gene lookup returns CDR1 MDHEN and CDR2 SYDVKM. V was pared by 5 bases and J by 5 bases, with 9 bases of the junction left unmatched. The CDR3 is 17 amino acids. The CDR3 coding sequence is TGTGCCAGCAGTCTAGGGACTAGCGGGAGTTGGCAAGATACGCAGTATTTT. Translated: CASSLGTSGSWQDTQYF.

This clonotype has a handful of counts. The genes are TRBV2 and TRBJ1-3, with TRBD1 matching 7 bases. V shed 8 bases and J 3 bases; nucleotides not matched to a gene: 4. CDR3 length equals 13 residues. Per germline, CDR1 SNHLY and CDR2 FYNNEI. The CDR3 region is CASEQGSGNTIYF. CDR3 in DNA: TGTGCCAGCGAACAGGGGAGTGGAAACACCATATATTTT.

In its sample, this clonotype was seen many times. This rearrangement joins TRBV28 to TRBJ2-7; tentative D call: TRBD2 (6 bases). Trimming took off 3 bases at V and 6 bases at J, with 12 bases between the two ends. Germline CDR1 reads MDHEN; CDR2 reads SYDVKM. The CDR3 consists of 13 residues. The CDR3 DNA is TGTGCCAGCAGTTTTTTCAGGAGGGCCGAGCAGTACTTC. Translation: CASSFFRRAEQYF.

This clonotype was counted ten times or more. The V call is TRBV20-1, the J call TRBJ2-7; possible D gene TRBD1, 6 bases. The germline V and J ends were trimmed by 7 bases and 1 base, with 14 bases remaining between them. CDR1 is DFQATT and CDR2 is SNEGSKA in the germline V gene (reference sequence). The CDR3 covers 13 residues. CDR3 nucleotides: TGCAGTGTTCTGGACAGAGGGTCCTACGAGCAGTACTTC. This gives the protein CSVLDRGSYEQYF.

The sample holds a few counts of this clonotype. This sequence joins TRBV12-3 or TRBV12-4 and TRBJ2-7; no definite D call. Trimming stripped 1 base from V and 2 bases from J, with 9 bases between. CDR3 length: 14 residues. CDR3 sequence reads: CASSLDGETYEQYF. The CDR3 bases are TGTGCCAGCAGTTTAGACGGCGAGACCTACGAGCAGTACTTC.

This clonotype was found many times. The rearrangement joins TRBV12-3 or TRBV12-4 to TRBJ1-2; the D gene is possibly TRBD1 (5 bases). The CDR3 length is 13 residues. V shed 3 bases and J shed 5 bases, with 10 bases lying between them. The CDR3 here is CASSFRTPYGYTF. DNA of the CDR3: TGTGCCAGCAGTTTCAGGACACCTTATGGCTACACCTTC.

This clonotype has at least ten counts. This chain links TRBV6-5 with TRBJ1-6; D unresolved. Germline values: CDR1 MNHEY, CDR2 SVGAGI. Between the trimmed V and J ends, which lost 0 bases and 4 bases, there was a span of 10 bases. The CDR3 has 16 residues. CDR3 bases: TGTGCCAGCAGTTACTCCGTCGGGGATTATAATTCACCCCTCCACTTT. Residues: CASSYSVGDYNSPLHF.

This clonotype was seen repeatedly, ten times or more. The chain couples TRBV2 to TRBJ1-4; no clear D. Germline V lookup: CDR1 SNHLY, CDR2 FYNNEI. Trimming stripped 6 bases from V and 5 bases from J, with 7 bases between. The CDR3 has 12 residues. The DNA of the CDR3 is TGTGCCAGCAGCTTGGGAAATGAAAAACTGTTTTTT. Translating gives CASSLGNEKLFF.